This T cell receptor beta chain derives from a study of blood T cell repertoires in COVID-19. Trimming removed 4 bases at V and 4 bases at J, with 19 bases between. This CDR3 has 16 amino acids. CDR1 and CDR2 from the germline V gene are MDHEN and SYDVKM. Clones were sequenced by immunoSEQ multiplex PCR, and TCRdb holds only the in-frame ones, with some missing. The profile shows roughly 62,000 clones, roughly 88% of them singletons. This sequence was found in a man aged 25-40 years with COVID-19, enrolled during active disease. This chain connects TRBV28 to TRBJ1-2; weak D call: TRBD1 (6 bases). Source material: peripheral blood. As DNA, the CDR3 is TGTGCCAGCAGTTCCCCATCAGGGGAGGGGCTCTATGGCTACACCTTC. It codes for CASSSPSGEGLYGYTF.